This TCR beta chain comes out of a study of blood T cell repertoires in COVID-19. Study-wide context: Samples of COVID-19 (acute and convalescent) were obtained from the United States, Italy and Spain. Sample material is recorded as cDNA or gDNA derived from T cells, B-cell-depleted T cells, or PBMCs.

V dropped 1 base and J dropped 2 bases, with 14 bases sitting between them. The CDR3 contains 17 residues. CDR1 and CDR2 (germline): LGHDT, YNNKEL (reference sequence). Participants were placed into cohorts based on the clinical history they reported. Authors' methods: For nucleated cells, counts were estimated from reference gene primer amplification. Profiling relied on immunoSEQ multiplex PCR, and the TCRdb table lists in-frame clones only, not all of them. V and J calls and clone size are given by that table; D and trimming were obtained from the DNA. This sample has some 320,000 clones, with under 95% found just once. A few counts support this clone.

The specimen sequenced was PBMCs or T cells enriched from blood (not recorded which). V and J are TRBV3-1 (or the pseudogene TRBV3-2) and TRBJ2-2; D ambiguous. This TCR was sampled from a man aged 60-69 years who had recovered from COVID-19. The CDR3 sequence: CASSQGLSSRNTGELFF. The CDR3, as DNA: TGTGCCAGCAGCCAAGGGCTTAGCAGTCGAAACACCGGGGAGCTGTTTTTT.